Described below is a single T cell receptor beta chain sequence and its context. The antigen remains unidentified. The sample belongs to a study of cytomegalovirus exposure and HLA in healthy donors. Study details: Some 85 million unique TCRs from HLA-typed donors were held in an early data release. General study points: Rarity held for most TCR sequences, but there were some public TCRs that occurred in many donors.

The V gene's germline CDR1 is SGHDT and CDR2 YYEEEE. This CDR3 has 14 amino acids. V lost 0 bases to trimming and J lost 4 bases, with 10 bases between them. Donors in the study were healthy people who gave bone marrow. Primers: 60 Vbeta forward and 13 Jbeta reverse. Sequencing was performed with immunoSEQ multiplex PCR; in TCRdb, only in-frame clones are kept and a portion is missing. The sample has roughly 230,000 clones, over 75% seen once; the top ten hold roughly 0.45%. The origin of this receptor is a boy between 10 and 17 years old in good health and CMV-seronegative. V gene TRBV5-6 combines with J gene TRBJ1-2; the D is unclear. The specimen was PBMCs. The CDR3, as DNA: TGTGCCAGCAGCTTGGCTAATCCGGGCTATGGCTACACCTTC. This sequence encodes CASSLANPGYGYTF.